The 10 T cell receptor beta chains below were found in one sample sequenced in a study of blood T cell repertoires in COVID-19. The data were produced by immunoSEQ multiplex PCR, yet TCRdb's version contains in-frame clones alone and is incomplete. This table holds 300,000 to 400,000 clones, roughly 87% found once. Material for sequencing was peripheral blood. These receptors were obtained from a young man with COVID-19, enrolled during active disease.

The chain joins TRBV7-2 to TRBJ2-3; TRBD1 is a possible D gene (6 bases). CDR3 length equals 16 residues. CDR1 SGHTA and CDR2 FQGNSA come from the germline V gene. Trimming shortened V by 3 bases and J by 0 bases, and 13 bases separated the two germline ends. CDR3 sequence: CASSFPMGASTDTQYF. In DNA form, the CDR3 reads TGTGCCAGCAGCTTCCCGATGGGGGCTAGCACAGATACGCAGTATTTT.

The chain uses TRBV5-6 and TRBJ1-2; the D gene is possibly TRBD1 (5 bases). Looked up from germline, CDR1 is SGHDT and CDR2 is YYEEEE. Trimming left V 4 bases short and J 4 bases short, with 14 bases between. This CDR3 is built from 14 residues. The CDR3 loop reads CASSPPDSVYGYTF. The DNA of the CDR3 is TGTGCCAGCAGCCCCCCTGACAGCGTCTATGGCTACACCTTC.

The chain couples TRBV18 to TRBJ2-5; TRBD2 matches at 8 bases. The junction had 5 bases not matched to a gene; V was cut back by 1 base and J by 7 bases. Looked up from germline, CDR1 is KGHSH and CDR2 is LQKENI. CDR3 length equals 14 residues. CDR3 bases: TGTGCCAGCTCACCACAGCGGGAGATTGTGACCCAGTACTTC. Encoded protein: CASSPQREIVTQYF.

The chain is built from TRBV11-2 and TRBJ2-1, with 8 nucleotides matching TRBD2. This CDR3 has 17 residues. J was trimmed by 4 bases and V by 5 bases; bases with no gene match: 13. Germline CDR1 and CDR2: SGHAT and FQNNGV. The DNA of the CDR3 is TGTGCCAGCAGCCATTATAACGGACTAGCCACGTACAATGAGCAGTTCTTC. Its translation is CASSHYNGLATYNEQFF.

This chain connects TRBV11-3 to TRBJ2-1, with 7 bases identical to TRBD2. The V and J ends lost 5 bases and 0 bases, in that order; junction bases with no gene match: 7. The CDR3 is 16 amino acids. From germline, CDR1 is SGHNT and CDR2 YENEEA. CDR3 protein: CASSRGTISSYNEQFF. In DNA, the CDR3 is TGTGCCAGCAGCAGAGGGACTATAAGCTCCTACAATGAGCAGTTCTTC.

This clone was observed once. The chain recombines TRBV3-1 (or the pseudogene TRBV3-2) with TRBJ1-2; D is undetermined. Trimming took 0 bases from V and 4 from J, leaving 9 bases between them. CDR1 and CDR2 from the germline V gene are LGHDT and YNNKEL (reference sequence). The CDR3 is 14 amino acids. The CDR3 DNA reads as TGTGCCAGCAGCCAAGAGGGCTTCCGCTATGGCTACACCTTC. It specifies CASSQEGFRYGYTF.

This chain links TRBV9 with TRBJ2-7; 7 nucleotides align to TRBD1. The CDR3 sequence is 16 residues long. Germline V gene sequence: CDR1 SGDLS, CDR2 YYNGEE. The V segment lost 0 bases and the J segment 1 base; nucleotides outside the gene matches: 7. As DNA, the CDR3 is TGTGCCAGCAGCGTAGGATCTGCAGGGGGATCCTACGAGCAGTACTTC. Translated: CASSVGSAGGSYEQYF.

The V call is TRBV9, the J call TRBJ2-2; D might be TRBD1 (5 bases). This CDR3 contains 15 residues. Per the germline V gene, CDR1 is SGDLS and CDR2 is YYNGEE. V shed 0 bases and J shed 3 bases, with 9 bases lying between them. The DNA of the CDR3 is TGTGCCAGCAGCGTAGGCAGGGCGGACACCGGGGAGCTGTTTTTT. Its protein product is CASSVGRADTGELFF.

This clone appeared a single time. The gene calls are TRBV27 and TRBJ2-3, with D possibly TRBD2 on 7 matching bases. CDR1 and CDR2 (germline): MNHEY, SMNVEV (reference sequence). The CDR3 spans 15 residues. V lost 1 base and J 5 bases, leaving 13 bases between the germline ends. CDR3 nucleotides: TGTGCCAGCAGTTTATGGAGGGGGAGGGAAGATACGCAGTATTTT. It encodes CASSLWRGREDTQYF.

Regarding this clone: The sample carries other DNA sequences with the same CDR3. The chain's CDR3 is CASSSGGSSYEQYF. The CDR3 DNA follows: TGTGCCAGCAGTTCCGGTGGGAGCTCATACGAGCAGTACTTC. The J gene is TRBJ2-7, the V gene TRBV28, with D possibly TRBD2 on 5 matching bases. The CDR3 contains 14 residues. Germline CDR1 and CDR2: MDHEN and SYDVKM. Trimming stripped 4 bases from V and 4 bases from J, with 14 bases between.